This T cell receptor (beta chain) is from a study of blood T cell repertoires in COVID-19. Overall study: T cells, B-cell-depleted T cells, or PBMCs provided the cDNA or gDNA that served as material.

V gave up 1 base and J gave up 2 bases; unmatched junction bases: 7. In germline, CDR1 is SGHTA, CDR2 FQGNSA. The CDR3 runs to 16 residues. In the original processing: It was from reference gene primer amplification that nucleated cell counts were estimated. Profiling relied on immunoSEQ multiplex PCR, and the TCRdb table lists in-frame clones only, not all of them. That table gives V, J and clone size, and the DNA gave D and trimming. There are around 64,000 clones in the sample; 75% to 90% occur only once, and roughly 12% lies in the top ten. The receptor was derived from a human donor in a cohort sampled during active COVID-19. Material: peripheral blood. V and J are TRBV7-2 and TRBJ2-7; 8 nucleotides line up with TRBD1. CDR3 protein: CASSLGPGGLTYEQYF. The DNA of the CDR3 is TGTGCCAGCAGCTTAGGGCCAGGGGGCTTAACCTACGAGCAGTACTTC.